The 8 T cell receptor beta chains below were found in one sample sequenced in a study of T cell repertoires in cytomegalovirus infection. MiXCR, applied by TCRdb to the reads, yields one record per CDR3 protein. The sample shows some 180,000 distinct CDR3 sequences, about 15% of them seen only once. Material for sequencing was CD8+ T cells from PBMCs. The receptors originated from a human donor in good health (CMV status not recorded). Some clones in this sample may be carry-over from other donors' samples.

V and J are TRBV12-3 or TRBV12-4 and TRBJ1-6; D call uncertain. The CDR3 is 13 amino acids. V was clipped by 2 bases and J by 9 bases, with 8 bases between them. The CDR3 sequence is CASSLNRGSPLHF. CDR3 nucleotide sequence: TGTGCCAGCAGTTTAAACCGAGGTTCACCCCTCCACTTT.

The genes are TRBV29-1 and TRBJ1-1; 7 positions agree with TRBD1. After removal of 6 bases from V and 1 base from J, the junction contained 5 bases not matched to a gene. Per germline, CDR1 SQVTM and CDR2 ANQGSEA. The CDR3 is 13 amino acids. Here the CDR3 reads CSVSGQKNTEAFF. CDR3 nucleotide sequence: TGCAGCGTGTCGGGACAGAAGAACACTGAAGCTTTCTTT.

This clonotype has more than one count but fewer than ten. This chain connects TRBV6-6 to TRBJ2-5; D remains ambiguous. Germline CDR1 is MNHNY and CDR2 is SVGAGI (reference sequence). The CDR3 is made up of 17 amino acids. V shed 1 base and J shed 4 bases, with 19 bases lying between them. CDR3 nucleotides: TGTGCCAGCAGTTACTTCAAACTGGGTCGTCTCGGAGAGACCCAGTACTTC. It encodes CASSYFKLGRLGETQYF.

This clonotype was observed a few times. The V and J genes are TRBV6-5 and TRBJ1-1; D perhaps matches TRBD1 (6 bases). The germline V gene has CDR1 MNHEY and CDR2 SVGAGI. This CDR3 comprises 15 residues. V gave up 6 bases and J gave up 5 bases, with 19 bases separating them. The CDR3 loop reads CASSLTGGGGTEAFF. As DNA, the CDR3 is TGTGCCAGCAGCCTCACCGGGGGCGGGGGGACTGAAGCTTTCTTT.

The chain employs TRBV6-6 and TRBJ2-7; D is unresolved. V lost 0 bases, J lost 4 bases, and 10 bases lay in between. The CDR3 extends over 14 amino acids. Germline V lookup: CDR1 MNHNY, CDR2 SVGAGI (reference sequence). DNA for the CDR3: TGTGCCAGCAGTTACTCGTTCCTAGTTTACGAGCAGTACTTC. Residues: CASSYSFLVYEQYF.

This clonotype was found a few times. The CDR3 coding sequence is TGTGCCACCTCGAAGGGGGTTCGGGCTTTCTTT. This gives the protein CATSKGVRAFF. This chain joins TRBV19 and TRBJ1-1; possibly TRBD1 for D (6 bases). Germline values: CDR1 LNHDA, CDR2 SQIVND (reference sequence). This CDR3 contains 11 residues. Trimming left V 10 bases short and J 11 bases short, with 17 bases between.

This sequence joins TRBV9 and TRBJ2-1; 9 bases map to TRBD2. The CDR3 loop spans 18 amino acids. The germline V gene encodes CDR1 SGDLS and CDR2 YYNGEE. The V and J ends lost 1 base and 9 bases, in that order; junction bases with no gene match: 17. This chain's CDR3 is CASSVSAGGRGGSGEQFF. The DNA of the CDR3 is TGTGCCAGCAGCGTATCCGCGGGCGGGCGGGGGGGCTCGGGTGAGCAGTTCTTC.

This clonotype was recorded a few times. J is TRBJ2-7 and V is TRBV27; no clear D gene. Trimming pared 3 bases from V and 0 bases from J, leaving 9 bases between. From germline, CDR1 is MNHEY and CDR2 SMNVEV (reference sequence). The CDR3 runs 14 residues. The CDR3 loop is CASSLAQTSYEQYF. Here the CDR3 DNA reads TGTGCCAGCAGTTTGGCCCAGACCTCCTACGAGCAGTACTTC.